In this sample, the clone carrying this TCR beta chain turned up many times. This sample was included in a study of kidney transplant recipient with SARS-CoV-2 infection. Germline CDR1 reads ENHRY; CDR2 reads SYGVKD. The ends were cut back, 4 bases at V and 2 bases at J, with 9 bases in the middle. CDR3 length equals 14 residues. TCRdb re-called the reads with MiXCR, one entry per CDR3 protein. This table has 250,000 or so distinct CDR3 sequences, about 30% appearing once. The sequences come from a blood sample, collected at baseline and between days 110 and 120 from a kidney transplant recipient. This sequence was found in a young adult male patient who had COVID-19 and was a kidney transplant recipient. Some T cells may be graft donor cells. The V call is TRBV10-3, the J call TRBJ1-3; D ambiguous. In DNA form, the CDR3 reads TGTGCCATCAGTGGCTGGGAGACTGGAAACACCATATATTTT. Translated, it gives CAISGWETGNTIYF.